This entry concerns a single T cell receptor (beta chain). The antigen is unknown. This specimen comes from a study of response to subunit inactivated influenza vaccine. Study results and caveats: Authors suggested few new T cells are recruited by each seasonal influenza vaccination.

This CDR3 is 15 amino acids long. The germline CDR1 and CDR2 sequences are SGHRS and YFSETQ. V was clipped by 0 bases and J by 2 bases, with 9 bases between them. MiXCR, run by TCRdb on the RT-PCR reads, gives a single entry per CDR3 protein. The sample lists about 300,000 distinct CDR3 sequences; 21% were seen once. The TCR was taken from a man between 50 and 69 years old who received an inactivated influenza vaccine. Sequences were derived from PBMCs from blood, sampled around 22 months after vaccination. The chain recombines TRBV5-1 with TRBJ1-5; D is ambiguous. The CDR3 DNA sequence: TGCGCCAGCAGCTTGGGGAGCCCGGGCAATCAGCCCCAGCATTTT. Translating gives CASSLGSPGNQPQHF. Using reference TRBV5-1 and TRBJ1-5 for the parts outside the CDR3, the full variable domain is KAGVTQTPRYLIKTRGQQVTLSCSPISGHRSVSWYQQTPGQGLQFLFEYFSETQRNKGNFPGRFSGRQFSNSRSEMNVSTLELGDSALYLCASSLGSPGNQPQHFGDGTRLSIL.